This is a list of T cell receptor beta chains from one sample in a study of OX40 agonist ivuxolimab in advanced cancers. This table comes from immunoSEQ multiplex PCR, and its TCRdb copy is limited to in-frame clones, with some not included. The data contain about 98,000 clones, around nine tenths of them singletons. The material sequenced was CD4+ or CD8+ T cells sorted from blood, taken in a trial of the OX40 agonist ivuxolimab. These receptors all come from an adult with an advanced solid tumor such as melanoma, head and neck, liver or kidney cancer. CDR3s include the opening cysteine and the closing phenylalanine or tryptophan. The size entry is marked missing in some rows and otherwise reads once, few, many or a size class.

CDR3aa: CASSAGQDTGELFF
j_gene: TRBJ2-2
abundance: -
v_gene: TRBV5-4

CDR3aa: CASSLADGYEQYF
j_gene: TRBJ2-7
abundance: -
v_gene: TRBV5-6

CDR3aa: CATGELGYGNTIYF
j_gene: TRBJ1-3
abundance: -
v_gene: TRBV6-1

CDR3aa: CASSLGRVETQYF
j_gene: TRBJ2-5
abundance: -
v_gene: TRBV7-3

CDR3aa: CASSLSAHTDGHSNQPQHF
j_gene: TRBJ1-5
abundance: -
v_gene: TRBV28

CDR3aa: CASSLAWGRGPSQYF
j_gene: TRBJ2-5
abundance: -
v_gene: TRBV7-9

CDR3aa: CASSYAGGAYNEQFF
j_gene: TRBJ2-1
abundance: -
v_gene: TRBV11-3

CDR3aa: CASSIPPGGGRNEQFF
j_gene: TRBJ2-1
abundance: -
v_gene: TRBV5-1

CDR3aa: CAISGEVVGAETQYF
j_gene: TRBJ2-5
abundance: -
v_gene: TRBV10-3

CDR3aa: CAISVGTGGNQPQHF
j_gene: TRBJ1-5
abundance: -
v_gene: TRBV10-3

CDR3aa: CASSAGQGDREQYF
j_gene: TRBJ2-7
abundance: -
v_gene: TRBV19

CDR3aa: CASSQDLGASGNEQFF
j_gene: TRBJ2-1
abundance: few
v_gene: TRBV14

CDR3aa: CSVDDRVDNEQFF
j_gene: TRBJ2-1
abundance: -
v_gene: TRBV29-1

CDR3aa: CASSLALQGFGDNEQFF
j_gene: TRBJ2-1
abundance: -
v_gene: TRBV5-5

CDR3aa: CASSGGWNTGELFF
j_gene: TRBJ2-2
abundance: -
v_gene: TRBV10-1

CDR3aa: CASSINAGANSPLHF
j_gene: TRBJ1-6
abundance: -
v_gene: TRBV19

CDR3aa: CASSSRGQGADYGYTF
j_gene: TRBJ1-2
abundance: -
v_gene: TRBV7-9

CDR3aa: CASSESAGDEQYF
j_gene: TRBJ2-7
abundance: -
v_gene: TRBV10-1

CDR3aa: CASSHRTSYEQYF
j_gene: TRBJ2-7
abundance: -
v_gene: TRBV7-2

CDR3aa: CASSRGSGGAETQYF
j_gene: TRBJ2-5
abundance: -
v_gene: TRBV6-1

CDR3aa: CASTVGGQGGDTQYF
j_gene: TRBJ2-3
abundance: -
v_gene: TRBV9

CDR3aa: CASSLRRGHEQFF
j_gene: TRBJ2-1
abundance: -
v_gene: TRBV5-6

CDR3aa: CASSLDRDDQPQHF
j_gene: TRBJ1-5
abundance: -
v_gene: TRBV11-2

CDR3aa: CASSQGPWETQYF
j_gene: TRBJ2-5
abundance: -
v_gene: TRBV14

CDR3aa: CASSIDGQEKLFF
j_gene: TRBJ1-4
abundance: -
v_gene: TRBV19

CDR3aa: CASRDSPNTEAFF
j_gene: TRBJ1-1
abundance: -
v_gene: TRBV11-3

CDR3aa: CASSQERLASEQYF
j_gene: TRBJ2-7
abundance: -
v_gene: TRBV4-1

CDR3aa: CAIRDSAHNEQFF
j_gene: TRBJ2-1
abundance: -
v_gene: TRBV10-3

CDR3aa: CASSLHLNPPYNEQFF
j_gene: TRBJ2-1
abundance: -
v_gene: TRBV21-1

CDR3aa: CASSDGVSGNTIYF
j_gene: TRBJ1-3
abundance: -
v_gene: TRBV2

CDR3aa: CASSIGGRGETQYF
j_gene: TRBJ2-5
abundance: -
v_gene: TRBV19

CDR3aa: CASSENKGLYGYTF
j_gene: TRBJ1-2
abundance: once
v_gene: TRBV6-1

CDR3aa: CASREGQGLNIQYF
j_gene: TRBJ2-4
abundance: -
v_gene: TRBV5-1

CDR3aa: CASSRIGTKGSGNTIYF
j_gene: TRBJ1-3
abundance: -
v_gene: TRBV28

CDR3aa: CASSPETGFNTEAFF
j_gene: TRBJ1-1
abundance: -
v_gene: TRBV5-4

CDR3aa: CASSPLSRQGVYEQYF
j_gene: TRBJ2-7
abundance: -
v_gene: TRBV11-2

CDR3aa: CASSFTGPPGELFF
j_gene: TRBJ2-2
abundance: -
v_gene: TRBV7-3

CDR3aa: CASRQGLGGYTF
j_gene: TRBJ1-2
abundance: -
v_gene: TRBV5-1

CDR3aa: CASSLGDGAWEKLFF
j_gene: TRBJ1-4
abundance: -
v_gene: TRBV11-2

CDR3aa: CASSLGTGYEQYF
j_gene: TRBJ2-7
abundance: -
v_gene: TRBV7-2